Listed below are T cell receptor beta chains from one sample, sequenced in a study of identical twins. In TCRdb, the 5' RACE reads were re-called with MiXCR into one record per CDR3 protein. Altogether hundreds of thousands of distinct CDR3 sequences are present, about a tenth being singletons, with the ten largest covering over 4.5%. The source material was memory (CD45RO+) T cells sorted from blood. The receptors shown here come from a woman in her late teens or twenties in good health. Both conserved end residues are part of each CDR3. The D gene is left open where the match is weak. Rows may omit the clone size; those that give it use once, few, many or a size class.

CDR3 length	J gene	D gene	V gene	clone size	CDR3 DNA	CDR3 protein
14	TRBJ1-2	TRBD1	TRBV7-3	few	TGTGCCAGCAGCGCACAGGGGCAGTACTATGGCTACACCTTC	CASSAQGQYYGYTF
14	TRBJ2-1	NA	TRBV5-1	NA	TGCGCCAGCAGCTTGGAAGTAGTCGGTGAACGGCAGTTCTTC	CASSLEVVGERQFF
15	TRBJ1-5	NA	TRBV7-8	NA	TGTGCCAGCAGCTTAGGAGCGTGGGGCAATCAGCCCCAGCATTTT	CASSLGAWGNQPQHF
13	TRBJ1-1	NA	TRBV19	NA	TGTGCCAGTAGTATGGGGGGGTGGACTGAAGCTTTCTTT	CASSMGGWTEAFF
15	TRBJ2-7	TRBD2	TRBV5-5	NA	TGTGCCAGCAGCTTGAGCCTAGCGGGAGTTTACGAGCAGTACTTC	CASSLSLAGVYEQYF
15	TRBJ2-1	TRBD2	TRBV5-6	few	TGTGCCAGCAGTACGACTAGCGGGGAATACAATGAGCAGTTCTTC	CASSTTSGEYNEQFF
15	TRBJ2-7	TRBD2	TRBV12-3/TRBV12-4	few	TGTGCCAGCAGTTTAGTTAGCGGGAGGATCTACGAGCAGTACTTC	CASSLVSGRIYEQYF
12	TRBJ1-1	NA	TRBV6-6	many	TGTGCCAGCAGTTATACAAACACTGAAGCTTTCTTT	CASSYTNTEAFF
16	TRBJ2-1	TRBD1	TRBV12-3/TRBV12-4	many	TGTGCCAGCACCCGAGAGACGGGACAGGGTCGCAATGAGCAGTTCTTC	CASTRETGQGRNEQFF
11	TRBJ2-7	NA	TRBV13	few	TGTGCCAGCAGCTTAGACGGCGAGCAGTACTTC	CASSLDGEQYF
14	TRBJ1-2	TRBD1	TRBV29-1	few	TGCAGCGCTAAACGGACAGGGACTAACTATGGCTACACCTTC	CSAKRTGTNYGYTF
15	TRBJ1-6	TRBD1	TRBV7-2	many	TGTGCCAGCAGCTGGGGGGACAGCTATAATTCACCCCTCCACTTT	CASSWGDSYNSPLHF
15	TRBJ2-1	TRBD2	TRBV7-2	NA	TGTGCCAGCACCTCCCTAGCGGGAGCTTTTAATGAGCAGTTCTTC	CASTSLAGAFNEQFF
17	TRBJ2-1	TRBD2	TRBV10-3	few	TGTGCCACCCGACCCGGGGGCGGGAGGGGTTCCTACAATGAGCAGTTCTTC	CATRPGGGRGSYNEQFF
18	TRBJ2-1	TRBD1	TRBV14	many	TGTGCCAGCAGCTGGGGCAGGGGGATCTCCCTGGACTACAATGAGCAGTTCTTC	CASSWGRGISLDYNEQFF
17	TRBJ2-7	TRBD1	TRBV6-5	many	TGTGCCAGCAGTTACTCGATCTCGAGCGACAGGGGTAGCGAGCAGTACTTC	CASSYSISSDRGSEQYF
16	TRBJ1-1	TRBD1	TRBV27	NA	TGTGCCAGCAGGCCGACCCGACAGGGCTGGAACACTGAAGCTTTCTTT	CASRPTRQGWNTEAFF
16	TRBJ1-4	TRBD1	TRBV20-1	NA	TGCAGTGCTAGAGATCGGGGAAGGGGGCGAGATGAAAAACTGTTTTTT	CSARDRGRGRDEKLFF
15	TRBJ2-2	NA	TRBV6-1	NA	TGTGCCAGCACTACGGGACTCTTGAACACCGGGGAGCTGTTTTTT	CASTTGLLNTGELFF
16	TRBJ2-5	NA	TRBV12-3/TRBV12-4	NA	TGTGCCAGCAGTTTCCGAGGGGAGCGGCCCGGGGAGACCCAGTACTTC	CASSFRGERPGETQYF
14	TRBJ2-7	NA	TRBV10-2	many	TGCGCCAGCAGTGAAGGGCTAGCTGGATACGAGCAGTACTTC	CASSEGLAGYEQYF
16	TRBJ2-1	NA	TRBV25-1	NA	TGTGCCAGCAGTGAAGGTCAGTACAAGTCCTACAATGAGCAGTTCTTC	CASSEGQYKSYNEQFF
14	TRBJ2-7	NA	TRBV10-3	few	TGTGCCATCAGTCCGGGCCTCCATCTCTACGAGCAGTACTTC	CAISPGLHLYEQYF
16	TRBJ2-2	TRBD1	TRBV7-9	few	TGTGCCAGCAGCTTGTATACAGGGGGCGACACCGGGGAGCTGTTTTTT	CASSLYTGGDTGELFF
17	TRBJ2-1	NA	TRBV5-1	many	TGCGCCAGCAGATTGGGTTCCGGGCCCCCTATCCCCAATGAGCAGTTCTTC	CASRLGSGPPIPNEQFF
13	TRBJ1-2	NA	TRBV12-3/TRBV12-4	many	TGTGCCAGTAATCAGGGGTACGGCTATGGCTACACCTTC	CASNQGYGYGYTF
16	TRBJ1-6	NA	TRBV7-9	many	TGTGCCAGCAGCTCGCGGACGGACCTCTATAATTCACCCCTCCACTTT	CASSSRTDLYNSPLHF
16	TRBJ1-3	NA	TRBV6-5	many	TGTGCCAGCAGTTACTCGGGACAAAACTCTGGAAACACCATATATTTT	CASSYSGQNSGNTIYF
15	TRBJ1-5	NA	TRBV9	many	TGTGCCAGCAGCGTAGGCCCCCTTAGCAATCAGCCCCAGCATTTT	CASSVGPLSNQPQHF
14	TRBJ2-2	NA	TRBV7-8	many	TGTGCCAGCAGCTCAAGACAACCCACCGGGGAGCTGTTTTTT	CASSSRQPTGELFF
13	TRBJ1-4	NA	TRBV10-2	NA	TGCGCCAGCAGTATTCTCTACGGTGAAAAACTGTTTTTT	CASSILYGEKLFF
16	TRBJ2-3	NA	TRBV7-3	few	TGTGCCAGCAGCTTACAGGCGGGGGCCTACACAGATACGCAGTATTTT	CASSLQAGAYTDTQYF
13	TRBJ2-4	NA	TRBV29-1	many	TGCAGCGTTCGAACGGAGGTCCCTGTAATTCAGTACTTC	CSVRTEVPVIQYF
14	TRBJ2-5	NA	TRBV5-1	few	TGCGCCAGCAAGCTCCAAGACTTCCAAGAGACCCAGTACTTC	CASKLQDFQETQYF
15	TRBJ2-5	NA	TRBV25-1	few	TGTGCCAGCAGTGAATCTAGGGGCTCTCAAGAGACCCAGTACTTC	CASSESRGSQETQYF
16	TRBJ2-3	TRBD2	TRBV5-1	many	TGCGCCAGCAGTCCTAGCGGGGGATGGGGCACAGATACGCAGTATTTT	CASSPSGGWGTDTQYF
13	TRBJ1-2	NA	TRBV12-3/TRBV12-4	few	TGTGCCAGCAGTTTTGGACAGTTCTATGGCTACACCTTC	CASSFGQFYGYTF
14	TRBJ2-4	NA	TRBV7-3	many	TGTGCCAGCAGCTTAAGGGGCCAGGGCAACATTCAGTACTTC	CASSLRGQGNIQYF
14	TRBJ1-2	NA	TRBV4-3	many	TGCGCCAGCAGCCAAGGGAAATGGAGCTATGGCTACACCTTC	CASSQGKWSYGYTF
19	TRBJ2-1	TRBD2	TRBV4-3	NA	TGCGCCAGCAGCCAAGGACTAGCGGGAGGGACTTATTCCTACAATGAGCAGTTCTTC	CASSQGLAGGTYSYNEQFF
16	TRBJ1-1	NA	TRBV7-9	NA	TGTGCCAGCAGCTTAGGCGCACCGGGCTGGAACACTGAAGCTTTCTTT	CASSLGAPGWNTEAFF
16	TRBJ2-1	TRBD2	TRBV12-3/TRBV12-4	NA	TGTGCCAGCAGTTTTCTGAGACTAGCGGGAGGGAATGAGCAGTTCTTC	CASSFLRLAGGNEQFF
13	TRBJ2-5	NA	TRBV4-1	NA	TGCGCCAGCAGCCAAGCGGGGGAAGAGACCCAGTACTTC	CASSQAGEETQYF